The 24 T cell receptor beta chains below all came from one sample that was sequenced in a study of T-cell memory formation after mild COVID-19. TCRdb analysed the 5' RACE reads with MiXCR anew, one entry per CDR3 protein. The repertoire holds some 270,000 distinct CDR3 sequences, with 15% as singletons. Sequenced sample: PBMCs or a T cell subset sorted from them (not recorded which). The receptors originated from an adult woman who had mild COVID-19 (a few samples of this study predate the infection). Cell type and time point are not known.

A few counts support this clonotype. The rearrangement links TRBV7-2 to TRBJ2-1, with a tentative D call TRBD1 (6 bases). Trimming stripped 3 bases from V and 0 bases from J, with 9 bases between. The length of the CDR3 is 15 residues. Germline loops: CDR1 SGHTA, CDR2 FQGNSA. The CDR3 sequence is CASSLTGTSYNEQFF. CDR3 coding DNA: TGTGCCAGCAGCTTGACAGGTACCTCCTACAATGAGCAGTTCTTC.

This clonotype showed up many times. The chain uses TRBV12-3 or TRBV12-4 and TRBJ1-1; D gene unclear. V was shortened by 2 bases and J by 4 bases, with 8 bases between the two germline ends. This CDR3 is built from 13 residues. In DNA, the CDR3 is TGTGCCAGCAGTTTACGCCCCGGCACTGAAGCTTTCTTT. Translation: CASSLRPGTEAFF.

The CDR3 loop is CASSPTWAGTERNYGYTF. CDR3 bases: TGCGCCAGCAGCCCGACTTGGGCCGGGACAGAACGTAACTATGGCTACACCTTC. V gene TRBV4-1 combines with J gene TRBJ1-2; TRBD1 matches at 7 bases. CDR1 is MGHRA, CDR2 YSYEKL, per germline. The V and J ends lost 4 bases and 1 base, in that order; junction bases with no gene match: 15. There are 18 residues in the CDR3.

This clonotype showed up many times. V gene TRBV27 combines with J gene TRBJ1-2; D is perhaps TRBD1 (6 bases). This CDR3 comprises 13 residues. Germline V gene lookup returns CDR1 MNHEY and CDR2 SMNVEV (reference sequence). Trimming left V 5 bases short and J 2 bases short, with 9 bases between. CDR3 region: CASSHRENYGYTF. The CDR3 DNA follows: TGTGCCAGCAGTCACAGGGAGAACTATGGCTACACCTTC.

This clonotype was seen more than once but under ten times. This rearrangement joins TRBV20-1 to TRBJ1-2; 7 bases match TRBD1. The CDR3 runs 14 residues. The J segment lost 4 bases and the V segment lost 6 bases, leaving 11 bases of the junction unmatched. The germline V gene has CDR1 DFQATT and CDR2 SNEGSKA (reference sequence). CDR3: CSAARQGPVYGYTF. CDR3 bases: TGCAGTGCGGCCCGACAGGGCCCGGTCTATGGCTACACCTTC.

CDR3 loop: CASSYSRSSGANVLTF. The CDR3 DNA sequence: TGTGCCAGCAGTTACTCAAGGAGCTCTGGGGCCAACGTCCTGACTTTC. This rearrangement joins TRBV6-5 to TRBJ2-6, with D unclear. The CDR3 spans 16 residues. The germline V gene encodes CDR1 MNHEY and CDR2 SVGAGI. Trimming shortened V by 0 bases and J by 0 bases, and 6 bases separated the two germline ends.

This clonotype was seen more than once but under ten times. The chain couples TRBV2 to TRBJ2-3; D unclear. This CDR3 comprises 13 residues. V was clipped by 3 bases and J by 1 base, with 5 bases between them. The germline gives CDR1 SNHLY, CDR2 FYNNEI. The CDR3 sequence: CASSDKRTDTQYF. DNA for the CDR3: TGTGCCAGCAGTGACAAACGCACAGATACGCAGTATTTT.

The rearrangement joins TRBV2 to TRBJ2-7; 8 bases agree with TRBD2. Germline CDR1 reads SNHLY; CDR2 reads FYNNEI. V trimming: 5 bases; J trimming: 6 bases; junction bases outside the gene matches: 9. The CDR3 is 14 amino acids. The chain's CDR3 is CASSSNGLASEQYF. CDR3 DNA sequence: TGTGCCAGCAGTTCCAACGGACTAGCTTCCGAGCAGTACTTC. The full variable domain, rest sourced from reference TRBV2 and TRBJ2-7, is EPEVTQTPSHQVTQMGQEVILRCVPISNHLYFYWYRQILGQKVEFLVSFYNNEISEKSEIFDDQFSVERPDGSNFTLKIRSTKLEDSAMYFCASSSNGLASEQYFGPGTRLTVT.

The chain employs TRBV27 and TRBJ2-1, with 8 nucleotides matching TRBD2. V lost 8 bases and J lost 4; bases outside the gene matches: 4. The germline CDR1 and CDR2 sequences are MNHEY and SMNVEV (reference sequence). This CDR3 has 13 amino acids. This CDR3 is CASRPSGYNEQFF. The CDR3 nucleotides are TGTGCCAGCCGACCTAGCGGGTACAATGAGCAGTTCTTC.

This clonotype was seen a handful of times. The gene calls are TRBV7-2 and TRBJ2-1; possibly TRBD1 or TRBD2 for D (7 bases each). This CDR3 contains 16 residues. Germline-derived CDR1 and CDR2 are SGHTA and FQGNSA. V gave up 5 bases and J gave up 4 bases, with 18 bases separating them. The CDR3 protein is CASSRQGGAGYNEQFF. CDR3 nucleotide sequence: TGTGCCAGCAGCCGTCAGGGGGGGGCGGGGTACAATGAGCAGTTCTTC. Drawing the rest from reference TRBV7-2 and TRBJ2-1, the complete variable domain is GAGVSQSPSNKVTEKGKDVELRCDPISGHTALYWYRQSLGQGLEFLIYFQGNSAPDKSGLPSDRFSAERTGGSVSTLTIQRTQQEDSAVYLCASSRQGGAGYNEQFFGPGTRLTVL.

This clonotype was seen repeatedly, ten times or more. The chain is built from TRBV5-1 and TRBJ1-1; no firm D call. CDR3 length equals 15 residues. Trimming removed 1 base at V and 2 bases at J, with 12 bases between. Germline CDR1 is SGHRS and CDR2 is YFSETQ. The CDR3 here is CASSLPQSTNTEAFF. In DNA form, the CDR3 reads TGCGCCAGCAGCTTGCCACAAAGCACCAACACTGAAGCTTTCTTT.

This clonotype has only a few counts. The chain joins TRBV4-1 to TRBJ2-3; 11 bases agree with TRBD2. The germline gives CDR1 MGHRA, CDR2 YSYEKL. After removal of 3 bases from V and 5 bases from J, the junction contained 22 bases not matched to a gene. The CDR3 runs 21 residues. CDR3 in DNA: TGCGCCAGCAGCCAGCCGGGACTAGCGGTCCCCACCCCCAGAGATCGAGATACGCAGTATTTT. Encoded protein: CASSQPGLAVPTPRDRDTQYF.

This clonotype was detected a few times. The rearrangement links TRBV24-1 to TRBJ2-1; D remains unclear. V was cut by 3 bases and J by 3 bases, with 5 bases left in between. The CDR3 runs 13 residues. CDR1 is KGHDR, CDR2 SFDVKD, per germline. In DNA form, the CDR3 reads TGTGCCACCAGTGATGATTACTACAATGAGCAGTTCTTC. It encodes CATSDDYYNEQFF.

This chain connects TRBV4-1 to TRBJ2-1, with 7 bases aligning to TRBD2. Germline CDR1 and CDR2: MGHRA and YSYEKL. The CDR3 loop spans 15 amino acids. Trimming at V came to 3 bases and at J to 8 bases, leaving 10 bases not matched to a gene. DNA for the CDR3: TGCGCCAGCAGCCAGACGACTAGCAGGGTCTATGAGCAGTTCTTC. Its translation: CASSQTTSRVYEQFF.

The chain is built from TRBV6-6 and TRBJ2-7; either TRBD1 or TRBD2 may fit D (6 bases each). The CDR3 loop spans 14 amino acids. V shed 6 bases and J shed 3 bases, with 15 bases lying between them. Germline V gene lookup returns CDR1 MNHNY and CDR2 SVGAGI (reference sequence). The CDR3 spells CASSHGGGSYEQYF. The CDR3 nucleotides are TGTGCCAGCAGCCACGGGGGCGGAAGCTACGAGCAGTACTTC.

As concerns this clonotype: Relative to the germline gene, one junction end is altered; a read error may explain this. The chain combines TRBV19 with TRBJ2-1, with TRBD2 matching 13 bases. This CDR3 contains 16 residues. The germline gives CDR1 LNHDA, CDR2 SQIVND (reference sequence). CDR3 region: CARSRGTSGNRVEQFF. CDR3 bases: TGTGCCCGTAGTCGGGGGACTAGCGGGAATAGAGTTGAGCAGTTCTTC. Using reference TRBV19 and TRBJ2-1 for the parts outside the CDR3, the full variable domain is DGGITQSPKYLFRKEGQNVTLSCEQNLNHDAMYWYRQDPGQGLRLIYYSQIVNDFQKGDIAEGYSVSREKKESFPLTVTSAQKNPTAFYLCARSRGTSGNRVEQFFGPGTRLTVL.

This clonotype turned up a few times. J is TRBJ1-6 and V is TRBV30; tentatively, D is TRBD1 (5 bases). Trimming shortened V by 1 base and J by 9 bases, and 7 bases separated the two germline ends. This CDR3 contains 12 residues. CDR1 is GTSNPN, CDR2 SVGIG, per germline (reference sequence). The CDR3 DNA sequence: TGTGCCTGGAGTGCCAGGGTTTCACCCCTCCACTTT. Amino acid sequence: CAWSARVSPLHF. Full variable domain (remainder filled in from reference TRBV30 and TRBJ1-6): SQTIHQWPATLVQPVGSPLSLECTVEGTSNPNLYWYRQAAGRGLQLLFYSVGIGQISSEVPQNLSASRPQDRQFILSSKKLLLSDSGFYLCAWSARVSPLHFGNGTRLTVT.

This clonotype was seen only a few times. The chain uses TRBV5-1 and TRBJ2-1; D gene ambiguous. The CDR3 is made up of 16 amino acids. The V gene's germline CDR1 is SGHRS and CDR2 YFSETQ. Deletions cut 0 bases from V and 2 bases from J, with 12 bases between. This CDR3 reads CASSLGGRGPYNEQFF. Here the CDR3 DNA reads TGCGCCAGCAGCTTGGGCGGTAGAGGCCCCTACAATGAGCAGTTCTTC.

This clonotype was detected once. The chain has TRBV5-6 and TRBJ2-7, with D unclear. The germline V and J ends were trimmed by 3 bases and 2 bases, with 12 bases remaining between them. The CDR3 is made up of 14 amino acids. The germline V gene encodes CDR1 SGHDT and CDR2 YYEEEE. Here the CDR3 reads CASSWSSLTYEQYF. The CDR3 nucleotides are TGTGCCAGCAGCTGGAGCTCGCTCACCTACGAGCAGTACTTC.

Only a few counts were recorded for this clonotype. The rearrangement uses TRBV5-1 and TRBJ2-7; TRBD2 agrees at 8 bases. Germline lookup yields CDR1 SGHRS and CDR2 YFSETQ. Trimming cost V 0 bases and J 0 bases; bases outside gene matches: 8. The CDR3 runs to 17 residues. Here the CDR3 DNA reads TGCGCCAGCAGCTTGGAGAGGACCGGGACTAGCTCCTACGAGCAGTACTTC. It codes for CASSLERTGTSSYEQYF.

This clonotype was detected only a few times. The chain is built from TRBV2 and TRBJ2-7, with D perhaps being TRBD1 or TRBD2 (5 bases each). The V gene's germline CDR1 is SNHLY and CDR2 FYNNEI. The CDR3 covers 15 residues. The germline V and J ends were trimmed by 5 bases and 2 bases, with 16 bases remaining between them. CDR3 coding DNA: TGTGCCAGCAGTCTCCGGGACGGTCGGGCCTACGAGCAGTACTTC. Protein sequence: CASSLRDGRAYEQYF.

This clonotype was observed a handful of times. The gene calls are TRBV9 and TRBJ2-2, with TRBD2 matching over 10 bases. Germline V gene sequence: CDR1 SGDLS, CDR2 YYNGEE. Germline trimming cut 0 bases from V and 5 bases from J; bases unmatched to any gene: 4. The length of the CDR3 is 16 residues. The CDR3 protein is CASSVDGSGRTGELFF. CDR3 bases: TGTGCCAGCAGCGTAGACGGTAGCGGGAGGACCGGGGAGCTGTTTTTT. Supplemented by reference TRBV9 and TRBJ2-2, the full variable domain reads DSGVTQTPKHLITATGQRVTLRCSPRSGDLSVYWYQQSLDQGLQFLIQYYNGEERAKGNILERFSAQQFPDLHSELNLSSLELGDSALYFCASSVDGSGRTGELFFGEGSRLTVL.

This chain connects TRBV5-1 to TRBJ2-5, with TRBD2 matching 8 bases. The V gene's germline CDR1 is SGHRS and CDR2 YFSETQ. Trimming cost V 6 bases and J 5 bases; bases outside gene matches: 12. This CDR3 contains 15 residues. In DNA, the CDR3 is TGCGCCAGCACCGAATCCGGGACTAGGATGGAGACCCAGTACTTC. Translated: CASTESGTRMETQYF.

CDR3 coding DNA: TGTGCCAGCAGCTTCAGCCTCTTGGAGACCCAGTACTTC. Amino acid sequence: CASSFSLLETQYF. This chain links TRBV7-9 with TRBJ2-5; D unresolved. The germline V gene encodes CDR1 SEHNR and CDR2 FQNEAQ (reference sequence). The CDR3 spans 13 residues. V was trimmed by 3 bases and J by 5 bases, leaving 10 bases between them.